This T cell receptor (beta chain) is drawn from a study of T cell responses to AZD1222 COVID-19 vaccine. Study findings and constraints: Receipt of two AZD1222 doses was followed by a rise in Spike-specific TCR breadth and depth. Most donors were white British and more were female, and clonal diversity was possibly underestimated. Within unmutated variant regions lay the reported targets of nearly half of spike-specific TCRs.

Profiling relied on immunoSEQ multiplex PCR, and the TCRdb table lists in-frame clones only, not all of them. Of more than 140,000 clones in the sample, approximately 90% were seen once. Concerning this clone itself: What it binds is not known.

Losses at the gene ends were 2 bases for V and 5 bases for J; bases not matched to a gene: 5. Germline lookup yields CDR1 SGHRS and CDR2 YFSETQ. This CDR3 has 14 amino acids. The specimen was peripheral blood, collected on day 0 of MenACWY control vaccination. This chain joins TRBV5-1 and TRBJ1-1; 8 positions match TRBD1. This TCR came from an adult in good health. In nucleotides, the CDR3 is TGCGCCAGCAGCTTTGTTCAGGGGGCGACTGAAGCTTTCTTT. It yields the protein CASSFVQGATEAFF. Together with reference TRBV5-1 and TRBJ1-1, the CDR3 gives the full variable domain: KAGVTQTPRYLIKTRGQQVTLSCSPISGHRSVSWYQQTPGQGLQFLFEYFSETQRNKGNFPGRFSGRQFSNSRSEMNVSTLELGDSALYLCASSFVQGATEAFFGQGTRLTVV.